This T cell receptor (beta chain) was retrieved from a study of cytomegalovirus exposure and HLA in healthy donors. Trimming removed 3 bases at V and 1 base at J, with 8 bases between. This CDR3 spans 14 amino acids. Germline lookup yields CDR1 MNHEY and CDR2 SVGAGI. Study outcomes and limitations: The presence/absence work took it that sequencing depth was about the same across donors. At a 0.05 false discovery rate, a later analysis found some 17,000 TCR beta sequences to be associated with HLA alleles. When a later analysis compared HLA-associated TCR beta chains with equally common others, the HLA-associated chains turned out to be more clonally expanded and to have lower generation probabilities. Accounts indicate the classifier identified cytomegalovirus status with strong specificity and sensitivity.

Primers: 60 Vbeta forward and 13 Jbeta reverse. Profiling relied on immunoSEQ multiplex PCR, and the TCRdb table lists in-frame clones only, not all of them. The sample has 110,000 or so clones, under 80% seen once. Details on this clone: The antigen is unknown.

The sequenced material came from PBMCs. The J gene is TRBJ2-3, the V gene TRBV6-5; unclear D gene. This TCR was sampled from a woman aged 50 to 60 in good health and CMV-seropositive. The CDR3 DNA reads as TGTGCCAGCAGTTATTCCACAGGCACAGATACGCAGTATTTT. Protein sequence: CASSYSTGTDTQYF.